This TCR beta chain was profiled in a study of Ad26.COV2.S vaccination and SARS-CoV-2 variants. Study in general: The study gave Ad26.COV2.S intramuscularly, once or twice 56 days apart. The study, taken as a whole, reports: Total responses of T cells may have been underestimated by the analyses of TCR breadth and depth. Substantial breadth in spike-specific CD8+ and CD4+ T cell responses was reportedly seen after vaccination.

TCRdb's table, derived via immunoSEQ multiplex PCR, lists solely in-frame clones and lacks some. The sample contains about 350,000 clones, 70% to 90% of which appear only once. The CDR3 extends over 13 amino acids. V dropped 1 base and J dropped 5 bases, with 8 bases sitting between them. The germline V gene has CDR1 LGHDT and CDR2 YNNKEL (reference sequence). Treatment given: approximately 18 received Ad26.COV2.S at low or high dose, single or two shots; roughly 5 received placebo; per-sample allocation not given. Samples came from day 63 after the first vaccine or placebo injection. Donation came from an adult in Boston who was aged 18-55 years. Notes on this clone: Its cognate antigen is unknown.

The sample was peripheral blood, taken in a trial of Ad26.COV2.S vaccine versus placebo. The receptor was isolated from a person aged 18 to 59 who received the Ad26.COV2.S COVID-19 vaccine or a placebo. This sequence joins TRBV3-1 (or the pseudogene TRBV3-2) and TRBJ1-1, with D hard to call. This chain's CDR3 is CASSQVSGTEAFF. The CDR3 nucleotides are TGTGCCAGCAGCCAAGTTTCCGGGACTGAAGCTTTCTTT.